The 10 T cell receptor beta chains listed next were all sequenced from one sample in a study of Ad26.COV2.S vaccination and SARS-CoV-2 variants. Treatment denoted: about 20 received Ad26.COV2.S at low or high dose, single or two shots; 5 received placebo; per-sample allocation not given. Each sample was drawn 63 days after the first injection (of vaccine or placebo). The table came from immunoSEQ multiplex PCR; TCRdb's copy has only in-frame clones and leaves some out. The data show some 420,000 clones, 88% seen once. Sequences were derived from peripheral blood, sampled in a trial of Ad26.COV2.S vaccine versus placebo. The source is a person between 18 and 65 years old who received the Ad26.COV2.S COVID-19 vaccine or a placebo.

This clone was counted between two and nine times. The chain uses TRBV4-3 and TRBJ1-1; D remains ambiguous. Germline CDR1 and CDR2: LGHNA and YSLEER. With 3 bases removed from V and 0 bases from J, the gap between germline ends came to 11 bases. The CDR3 extends over 15 amino acids. The CDR3 DNA follows: TGCGCCAGCAGCCAGAGCAGAAGGGTGAACACTGAAGCTTTCTTT. Translating gives CASSQSRRVNTEAFF.

The chain joins TRBV7-2 to TRBJ2-7; D gene ambiguous. CDR3 length: 13 residues. V was clipped by 5 bases and J by 2 bases, with 10 bases between them. Germline values: CDR1 SGHTA, CDR2 FQGNSA. The CDR3 DNA is TGTGCCAGCAGCCTTAACCGAGCCTACGAGCAGTACTTC. Its protein is CASSLNRAYEQYF.

V and J are TRBV6-5 and TRBJ2-7; 9 positions agree with TRBD1. This CDR3 has 13 residues. V dropped 6 bases and J dropped 1; count of bases not matched to a gene: 1. In germline, CDR1 is MNHEY, CDR2 SVGAGI. CDR3 loop: CASRGQGSYEQYF. In DNA form, the CDR3 reads TGTGCCAGCAGGGGACAGGGTTCCTACGAGCAGTACTTC.

This clone was seen more than once but under ten times. The rearrangement uses TRBV7-3 and TRBJ2-5; unclear D gene. The CDR3 is 13 amino acids. Germline CDR1 reads SGHTA; CDR2 reads FQGTGA. The V gene lost 2 bases and the J gene lost 5 bases, with 9 bases spanning the gap. CDR3 amino acids: CASSLFVGETQYF. The CDR3 DNA reads as TGTGCCAGCAGCTTATTCGTAGGGGAGACCCAGTACTTC.

This chain uses TRBV5-1 with TRBJ2-3; D ambiguous. V lost 5 bases, J lost 0 bases, and 4 bases lay in between. Germline lookup yields CDR1 SGHRS and CDR2 YFSETQ. The CDR3 consists of 12 residues. CDR3 bases: TGCGCCAGCAGTGTTAGCACAGATACGCAGTATTTT. Amino acids: CASSVSTDTQYF.

The chain has TRBV9 and TRBJ1-1; possible D gene TRBD1, 5 bases. Between the trimmed V and J ends, which lost 0 bases and 1 base, there was a span of 10 bases. Germline values: CDR1 SGDLS, CDR2 YYNGEE. This CDR3 has 15 amino acids. The CDR3 nucleotides read TGTGCCAGCAGCGTAGAGGGGACCGGGAACACTGAAGCTTTCTTT. Translating gives CASSVEGTGNTEAFF. The whole variable domain, filled in from reference TRBV9 and TRBJ1-1, reads DSGVTQTPKHLITATGQRVTLRCSPRSGDLSVYWYQQSLDQGLQFLIQYYNGEERAKGNILERFSAQQFPDLHSELNLSSLELGDSALYFCASSVEGTGNTEAFFGQGTRLTVV.

This sequence joins TRBV7-3 and TRBJ1-5, with a weak D call TRBD1 (5 bases). The germline gives CDR1 SGHTA, CDR2 FQGTGA. The CDR3 totals 13 residues. Trimming cost V 5 bases and J 7 bases, with 12 bases left between them. CDR3 sequence reads: CASSKDTNQPQHF. In DNA form, the CDR3 reads TGTGCCAGCAGCAAGGACACGAACCAGCCCCAGCATTTT. Variable domain in full (rest from reference TRBV7-3 and TRBJ1-5): GAGVSQTPSNKVTEKGKYVELRCDPISGHTALYWYRQSLGQGPEFLIYFQGTGAADDSGLPNDRFFAVRPEGSVSTLKIQRTERGDSAVYLCASSKDTNQPQHFGDGTRLSIL.

The chain recombines TRBV7-9 with TRBJ1-1; TRBD1 might be the D (5 bases). Trimming stripped 1 base from V and 1 base from J, with 13 bases between. This CDR3 contains 16 residues. Germline V gene sequence: CDR1 SEHNR, CDR2 FQNEAQ (reference sequence). This CDR3 reads CASSLGRQGANTEAFF. The CDR3 DNA reads as TGTGCCAGCAGCTTAGGTCGCCAGGGTGCGAACACTGAAGCTTTCTTT.

The chain links TRBV7-2 to TRBJ2-3; 13 bases are shared with TRBD2. The CDR3 totals 16 residues. V shed 6 bases, J shed 2 bases, and the junction held 5 bases outside the gene matches. In germline, CDR1 is SGHTA, CDR2 FQGNSA. The CDR3 DNA is TGTGCCAGCAGACTAGCGGGGGGGTACAACACAGATACGCAGTATTTT. Amino acid sequence: CASRLAGGYNTDTQYF.

This chain connects TRBV30 to TRBJ1-2; D is ambiguous. Germline V gene sequence: CDR1 GTSNPN, CDR2 SVGIG (reference sequence). There are 13 residues in the CDR3. The ends were cut back, 5 bases at V and 3 bases at J, with 13 bases in the middle. CDR3 sequence reads: CAWGRTRDYGYTF. The CDR3 nucleotides are TGTGCCTGGGGAAGGACGAGGGACTATGGCTACACCTTC.